The 16 T cell receptor beta chains below were found in one sample sequenced in a study of spatial heterogeneity in lung cancer. The sample's time point: sample taken at primary tumor resection. Whole RNA obtained from tumor, nontumor lung or frozen PBMC underwent sequencing without sorting. TCRdb re-called the 5' RACE reads with MiXCR, one entry per CDR3 protein. The sample comprises approximately 4,100 distinct CDR3 sequences, about 24% of which are singletons, and roughly 24% rests with the top ten. Here the sequenced sample was PBMCs, taken at surgery. Source of these receptors: a female donor with early-stage non-small cell lung cancer.

With regard to this clonotype: Little can be read into the size of this beta chain, an off-target read in a library designed for alpha chains. The rearrangement joins TRBV20-1 to TRBJ2-1; D is ambiguous. With 4 bases removed from V and 5 bases from J, the gap between germline ends came to 9 bases. This CDR3 contains 12 residues. CDR1 is DFQATT and CDR2 is SNEGSKA in the germline V gene (reference sequence). The CDR3 bases are TGCAGTGCTAACCCAGGACACAATGAGCAGTTCTTC. Translating it yields CSANPGHNEQFF.

Turning to this clonotype: Found in a library prepared for alpha chains, this beta chain is an off-target read, and its abundance has little meaning. J is TRBJ2-7 and V is TRBV29-1, with D hard to call. The CDR3 is 14 amino acids. With 8 bases removed from V and 3 bases from J, the gap between germline ends came to 20 bases. Germline values: CDR1 SQVTM, CDR2 ANQGSEA. CDR3 sequence (DNA): TGCAGCCTCAAATCGGAGAGGACGGTCTACGAGCAGTACTTC. Protein: CSLKSERTVYEQYF.

To note about this clonotype: A library prepared for alpha chains yielded this beta chain as an off-target read; its size is of little meaning. The rearrangement joins TRBV12-3 or TRBV12-4 to TRBJ2-1; tentatively, D is TRBD2 (5 bases). Trimming cost V 5 bases and J 0 bases, with 17 bases left between them. This CDR3 has 17 amino acids. The CDR3 protein is CASSPKDSLSSYNEQFF. CDR3 DNA sequence: TGTGCCAGCAGTCCCAAGGACTCCCTCAGCTCCTACAATGAGCAGTTCTTC.

In this sample, this clonotype turned up once. This beta chain is a stray sequence in a library constructed for alpha chains; its clone size is not meaningful. The rearrangement uses TRBV2 and TRBJ1-5; a possible D gene is TRBD1 (6 bases). Germline V gives CDR1 SNHLY, CDR2 FYNNEI. The CDR3 spans 14 residues. V was trimmed by 8 bases and J by 0 bases, leaving 11 bases between them. The CDR3 sequence is CASSRDNSNQPQHF. The CDR3 nucleotides are TGTGCCAGCTCTCGGGACAATAGCAATCAGCCCCAGCATTTT.

Turning to this clonotype: A library made for alpha chains picked up this beta chain off target, so its size means little. The chain couples TRBV10-3 to TRBJ2-4; perhaps TRBD1 as D (6 bases). The germline V gene encodes CDR1 ENHRY and CDR2 SYGVKD. The CDR3 is 13 residues long. Trimming pared 6 bases from V and 5 bases from J, leaving 11 bases between. CDR3 sequence (DNA): TGTGCCATCAGGCCCAGGACAGAAAACATTCAGTACTTC. It is translated as CAIRPRTENIQYF.

In its sample, this clonotype is medium-sized (0.01 to 0.1%). As an off-target read in a library built for alpha chains, this beta chain has a frequency of little significance. V is TRBV7-2 and J is TRBJ2-5; 13 positions agree with TRBD2. The V and J ends lost 0 bases and 6 bases, in that order; junction bases with no gene match: 4. Looked up from germline, CDR1 is SGHTA and CDR2 is FQGNSA. CDR3 length: 16 amino acids. The CDR3 protein is CASSLAVTSGRKTQYF. Here the CDR3 DNA reads TGTGCCAGCAGCTTAGCCGTGACTAGCGGGAGGAAGACCCAGTACTTC.

With regard to this clonotype: Because this beta chain is a stray read in a library intended to capture alpha chains, its abundance should not be given much weight. The rearrangement links TRBV7-8 to TRBJ2-5; perhaps TRBD2 as D (5 bases). The CDR3 extends over 14 amino acids. V lost 2 bases to trimming and J lost 8 bases, with 15 bases between them. CDR1 is SGHVS and CDR2 is FQNEAQ in the germline V gene. The chain's CDR3 is CASSLRRTGVTQYF. The CDR3 DNA reads TGTGCCAGCAGCTTAAGACGGACTGGGGTAACCCAGTACTTC.

This clonotype is deemed medium-sized. Because the library targeted alpha chains, this beta chain is an off-target read whose size means little. The CDR3 here is CASSSMGQGLPEQYF. CDR3 DNA: TGTGCCAGCAGTTCAATGGGACAGGGGCTTCCCGAGCAGTACTTC. J is TRBJ2-7 and V is TRBV12-3 or TRBV12-4; TRBD1 agrees at 10 bases. CDR3 length: 15 residues. The J segment lost 6 bases and the V segment lost 4 bases, leaving 9 bases of the junction unmatched.

This clonotype qualifies as medium-sized. For a library built for alpha chains, this beta chain is a stray read; little rests on its size. V gene TRBV20-1 combines with J gene TRBJ2-7, with TRBD2 matching 7 bases. Trimming at V came to 0 bases and at J to 7 bases, leaving 18 bases not matched to a gene. There are 17 residues in the CDR3. CDR1 DFQATT and CDR2 SNEGSKA come from the germline V gene (reference sequence). Here the CDR3 DNA reads TGCAGTGCTAGAGATTCAAAGAGGGGAGGGCTCCCGCGAGAGCAGTACTTC. This codes for CSARDSKRGGLPREQYF.

This clonotype has just a few counts. Being off target in a library aimed at alpha chains, this beta chain has a size of little meaning. The chain joins TRBV28 to TRBJ2-5; 12 bases align to TRBD1. This CDR3 region has 16 residues. Germline loops: CDR1 MDHEN, CDR2 SYDVKM. Trimming at V came to 5 bases and at J to 3 bases, leaving 7 bases not matched to a gene. CDR3 sequence (DNA): TGTGCCAGCAGTACCTCCGGGACAGGGGGCGAAGAGACCCAGTACTTC. Amino acid sequence: CASSTSGTGGEETQYF.

As concerns this clonotype: This beta chain lies outside the target of a library built for alpha chains; its clone size means little. This chain uses TRBV6-2 or TRBV6-3 with TRBJ2-7; 7 bases are a match to TRBD1. The V and J ends lost 4 bases and 3 bases, in that order; junction bases with no gene match: 0. Germline values: CDR1 MNHEY, CDR2 SVGEGT. The CDR3 spans 12 residues. The CDR3 nucleotides are TGTGCCAGCAGTTGGACAGGCTACGAGCAGTACTTC. Translating it yields CASSWTGYEQYF.

As for this clonotype: This beta chain is an off-target read within a library intended for alpha chains, so its frequency means little. This chain links TRBV4-2 with TRBJ2-7, with D possibly TRBD2 on 5 matching bases. In germline, CDR1 is LGHNA, CDR2 YNFKEQ. The CDR3 contains 12 residues. Deletions cut 6 bases from V and 4 bases from J, with 10 bases between. CDR3 in DNA: TGTGCCAGCAGGGGTCGAGGGTACGAGCAGTACTTC. It encodes CASRGRGYEQYF.

By sample share, this clonotype is medium-sized. The library was built for alpha chains, so this beta chain is an off-target read and its size means little. The chain combines TRBV28 with TRBJ2-1; TRBD2 aligns across 9 bases. Germline assignment: CDR1 MDHEN and CDR2 SYDVKM. V lost 4 bases, J lost 6 bases, and 13 bases stayed unmatched. This CDR3 has 17 amino acids. CDR3 sequence reads: CASSSVPGGGRGNEQFF. DNA for the CDR3: TGTGCCAGCAGTTCCGTCCCTGGGGGCGGGAGGGGCAATGAGCAGTTCTTC.

In the case of this clonotype: The library was built for alpha chains, so this beta chain is an off-target read and its size means little. The genes are TRBV27 and TRBJ2-7; TRBD2 agrees at 10 bases. After removal of 8 bases from V and 3 bases from J, the junction contained 10 bases not matched to a gene. The germline V gene encodes CDR1 MNHEY and CDR2 SMNVEV (reference sequence). The CDR3 runs to 15 residues. This CDR3 reads CASRAGLADNYEQYF. The CDR3 nucleotides read TGTGCCAGCCGCGCTGGACTAGCGGATAACTACGAGCAGTACTTC.

This clonotype was counted only a few times. This beta chain is a stray sequence in a library constructed for alpha chains; its clone size is not meaningful. The chain recombines TRBV9 with TRBJ2-5; a weak D match, TRBD2 (5 bases). Germline assignment: CDR1 SGDLS and CDR2 YYNGEE. Trimming removed 0 bases from V and 3 bases from J, with 9 bases in between. The CDR3 has 14 amino acids. In nucleotides, the CDR3 is TGTGCCAGCAGCGTAGGTTCAGCGGAAGAGACCCAGTACTTC. It yields the protein CASSVGSAEETQYF.

This clonotype rates as medium-sized. With the library built for alpha chains, this beta chain is off target and its frequency is not meaningful. V usage is TRBV5-1 and J usage is TRBJ2-3; 8 nucleotides match TRBD2. Germline loops: CDR1 SGHRS, CDR2 YFSETQ. The trim removed 1 base at V and 4 bases at J, leaving 5 bases unmatched. The CDR3 has 15 amino acids. The CDR3 protein is CASSLSGSGPDTQYF. The CDR3 coding sequence is TGCGCCAGCAGCTTGAGCGGGAGCGGGCCAGATACGCAGTATTTT.